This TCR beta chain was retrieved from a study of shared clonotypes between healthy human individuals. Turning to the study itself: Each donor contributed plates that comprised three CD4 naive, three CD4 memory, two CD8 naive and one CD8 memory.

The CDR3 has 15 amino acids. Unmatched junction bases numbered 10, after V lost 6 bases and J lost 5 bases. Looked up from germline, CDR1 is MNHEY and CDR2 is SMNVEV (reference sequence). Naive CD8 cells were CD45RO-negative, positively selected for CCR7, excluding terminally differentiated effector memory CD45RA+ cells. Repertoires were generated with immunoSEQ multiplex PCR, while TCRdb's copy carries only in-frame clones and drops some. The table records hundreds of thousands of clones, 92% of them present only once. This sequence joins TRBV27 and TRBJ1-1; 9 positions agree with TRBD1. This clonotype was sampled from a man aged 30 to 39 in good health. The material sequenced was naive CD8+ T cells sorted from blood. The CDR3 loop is CASRAPGTGRTEAFF. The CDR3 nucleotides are TGTGCCAGCAGAGCGCCTGGGACAGGGAGGACTGAAGCTTTCTTT.